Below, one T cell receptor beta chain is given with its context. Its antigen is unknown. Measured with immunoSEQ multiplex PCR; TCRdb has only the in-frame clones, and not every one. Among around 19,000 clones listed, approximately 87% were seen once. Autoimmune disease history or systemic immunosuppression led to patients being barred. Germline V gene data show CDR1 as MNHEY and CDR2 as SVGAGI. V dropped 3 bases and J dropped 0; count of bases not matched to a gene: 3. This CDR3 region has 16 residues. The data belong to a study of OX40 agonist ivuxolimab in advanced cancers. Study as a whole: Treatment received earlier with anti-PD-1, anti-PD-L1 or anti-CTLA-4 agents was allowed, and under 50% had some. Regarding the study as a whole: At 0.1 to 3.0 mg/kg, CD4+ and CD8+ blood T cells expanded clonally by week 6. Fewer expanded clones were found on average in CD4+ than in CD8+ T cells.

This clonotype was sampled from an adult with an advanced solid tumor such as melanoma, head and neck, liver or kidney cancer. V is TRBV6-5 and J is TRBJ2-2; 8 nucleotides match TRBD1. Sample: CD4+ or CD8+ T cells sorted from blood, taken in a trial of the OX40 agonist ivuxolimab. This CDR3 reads CASSYSQGANTGELFF. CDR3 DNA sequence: TGTGCCAGCAGTTATTCACAGGGGGCGAACACCGGGGAGCTGTTTTTT.